This T cell receptor (beta chain) was retrieved from a study of T cell responses to AZD1222 COVID-19 vaccine. Germline V lookup: CDR1 LGHNT, CDR2 FRNRAP. The CDR3 runs to 12 residues. Trimming took 4 bases from V and 4 from J, leaving 8 bases between them. Sequencing was performed with immunoSEQ multiplex PCR; in TCRdb, only in-frame clones are kept and a portion is missing. The table lists almost 70,000 clones, less than 85% of them singletons. This material consisted of peripheral blood, taken 28 days after the second AZD1222 dose. The chain couples TRBV12-5 to TRBJ2-7; D assignment may be TRBD1 or TRBD2 (5 bases each). The sequence came from an adult who received the AZD1222 COVID-19 vaccine. The DNA for the CDR3 is TGTGCTAGTGGTTGGGGGAGTTACGAGCAGTACTTC. It translates to CASGWGSYEQYF. The variable domain in full, completed from reference TRBV12-5 and TRBJ2-7, reads DARVTQTPRHKVTEMGQEVTMRCQPILGHNTVFWYRQTMMQGLELLAYFRNRAPLDDSGMPKDRFSAEMPDATLATLKIQPSEPRDSAVYFCASGWGSYEQYFGPGTRLTVT.